The T cell receptor (beta chain) described here comes from a study of spatial heterogeneity in lung cancer. Each CDR3 protein gets one entry after TCRdb re-called the 5' RACE reads with MiXCR. The repertoire includes tens of thousands of distinct CDR3 sequences, 10% to 15% of them detected once, and under 7.5% sits in the top ten. The time point denotes: sample taken at primary tumor resection. The input material, whole RNA from tumor, nontumor lung or frozen PBMC, was sequenced unsorted. Germline assignment: CDR1 DFQATT and CDR2 SNEGSKA (reference sequence). V shed 6 bases and J shed 2 bases, with 11 bases lying between them. This CDR3 has 12 residues.

The receptor comes from a male donor with early-stage non-small cell lung cancer. The chain is built from TRBV20-1 and TRBJ2-7; no reliable D call. This material consisted of PBMCs, taken at surgery. CDR3 coding DNA: TGCAGTGCGGCAGGCCCAACCTACGAGCAGTACTTC. Protein product: CSAAGPTYEQYF.